This T cell receptor (beta chain) is drawn from a study of CD8 T cells in ankylosing spondylitis (dated by TCRdb to 2016 to 2017). Regarding the study in general: T cell receptor beta repertoires were profiled in healthy donors and ankylosing spondylitis patients so that disease-linked TCR variants could be found. Peripheral blood was sampled, and synovial fluid was also collected from ankylosing spondylitis patients. The whole study cohort included under 140 healthy donors and 20 to 30 ankylosing spondylitis patients.

A word on this clonotype: Its target antigen remains unknown. The record has no base qualities; no much larger clone is one base away.

TCRdb lists the instrument as Illumina HiSeq 2500. Quantitative 5'-RACE with molecular barcodes was used to prepare TCR beta libraries. Per the source publication's procedure: Disease-linked TCR variants were identified with a new computational method built on a probabilistic model of VDJ rearrangement. Starting from the raw public reads, TCRdb applied fastp trimming at Q25, assembled clones with MiXCR and retained in-frame beta chains. For every CDR3 protein sequence, its rows merge into one entry that carries the most common genes and DNA. TCRdb, not the authors, supplied the V and J calls. The sample yields fewer than 200,000 distinct CDR3 sequences; 9.8% were counted once. The ten top clones hold more than 12% of the sample. General findings and caveats noted by the study authors: Some motif variants had previously been reported in the synovial fluid and blood of reactive arthritis patients, which suggests shared mechanisms of disease initiation. Significant enrichment of the disease-linked clones was reported in matched synovial fluid samples from ankylosing spondylitis patients. A CD8+ phenotype was shown by the disease-linked clones, which were found at relatively low frequencies in peripheral blood. A TCR beta motif made up of several highly homologous amino acid variants appeared to be characteristic of blood from ankylosing spondylitis patients.

This clonotype was obtained from a female donor with ankylosing spondylitis or in good health (not recorded which). Sequencing was performed on blood, either unsorted or a sorted T cell fraction (not recorded which).

For the CDR3, the sequence is CASSPPTGNGYTF. The DNA is as follows: TGTGCCAGCAGTCCACCGACAGGGAATGGCTACACCTTC. The V and J genes are TRBV2 and TRBJ1-2; 7 central nucleotides agree with TRBD1. Trimmed from V: 5 bases; trimmed from J: 6 bases; junction bases lacking a gene match: 6. CDR1 SNHLY and CDR2 FYNNEI were looked up in the germline V gene. The CDR3 contains 13 residues, cysteine and phenylalanine counted. Kept here is only the CDR3 DNA, which spans 39 bases and is read in frame from base 1.